Each of the 21 T cell receptor beta chains below was sequenced from the same sample in a study of CD8+CD57+ T cells in acquired aplastic anemia. Genomic DNA acted as the template from which TCR beta VDJ combination and CDR3 sequence profiling were carried out. TCRdb re-called the reads through MiXCR, storing one row per CDR3 protein. The repertoire holds just over 450,000 distinct CDR3 sequences, over 25% seen once, with under 0.95% in the top ten. An expansion of CD8+CD57+ cells by flow cytometry had been shown in patients chosen for sequencing. The sample comprised sorted CD4+, CD8+, or CD8+CD57+ T cells (not recorded which) from PBMCs. These receptor sequences come from a human donor with aplastic anemia.

This clonotype was counted at least ten times. CDR3 nucleotide sequence: TGTGCCAGCAGGGCTACAGGGGACAATTCACCCCTCCACTTT. Encoded protein: CASRATGDNSPLHF. The chain joins TRBV2 to TRBJ1-6; 7 bases are shared with TRBD1. Germline lookup yields CDR1 SNHLY and CDR2 FYNNEI. The CDR3 contains 14 residues. The J segment lost 7 bases and the V segment lost 6 bases, leaving 6 bases of the junction unmatched.

This chain joins TRBV9 and TRBJ2-3; possibly TRBD1 for D (5 bases). The germline gives CDR1 SGDLS, CDR2 YYNGEE. V lost 0 bases to trimming and J lost 1 base, with 9 bases between them. The CDR3 spans 15 residues. The CDR3 is CASSVEGVRTDTQYF. The CDR3 DNA sequence: TGTGCCAGCAGCGTAGAAGGGGTTCGCACAGATACGCAGTATTTT.

This clonotype was observed many times. This sequence joins TRBV20-1 and TRBJ2-7, with D unresolved. Germline assignment: CDR1 DFQATT and CDR2 SNEGSKA (reference sequence). V was clipped by 4 bases and J by 2 bases, with 12 bases between them. The CDR3 consists of 13 residues. The CDR3 DNA sequence: TGCAGTGCTAACAGCGACGCCGCCTACGAGCAGTACTTC. It specifies CSANSDAAYEQYF.

The CDR3 sequence is CASSIVGGTGPQHF. The CDR3 DNA is TGTGCCAGTAGTATAGTAGGGGGGACGGGGCCCCAGCATTTT. The rearrangement links TRBV19 to TRBJ1-5; D is possibly TRBD1 (6 bases). The CDR3 totals 14 residues. V was shortened by 1 base and J by 9 bases, with 13 bases between the two germline ends. Germline V lookup: CDR1 LNHDA, CDR2 SQIVND (reference sequence).

Turning to this clonotype: This sequence may be a read error, since a much larger clone differs from it by one base. The J gene is TRBJ2-2, the V gene TRBV10-3; TRBD1 matches 7 bases. Germline V gene data show CDR1 as ENHRY and CDR2 as SYGVKD. The CDR3 sequence is 18 residues long. After removal of 0 bases from V and 0 bases from J, the junction contained 7 bases not matched to a gene. The CDR3 DNA is TGTGCCATCAGTGAGTCAACAGGGGCAGCTGCGAACACCGGGGAGCTGTTTTTT. Translated: CAISESTGAAANTGELFF.

The gene calls are TRBV14 and TRBJ1-1; 9 nucleotides agree with TRBD1. The length of the CDR3 is 16 residues. Trimming at V came to 3 bases and at J to 1 base, leaving 6 bases not matched to a gene. CDR1 SGHDN and CDR2 FVKESK come from the germline V gene. CDR3 DNA: TGTGCCAGCAGCCACGGACAGGGGCTCGGGAACACTGAAGCTTTCTTT. Protein: CASSHGQGLGNTEAFF.

This chain links TRBV7-2 with TRBJ1-1; 8 bases agree with TRBD1. Germline assignment: CDR1 SGHTA and CDR2 FQGNSA. Germline trimming cut 5 bases from V and 2 bases from J; bases unmatched to any gene: 4. The CDR3 totals 14 residues. The chain's CDR3 is CASSDRGGNTEAFF. CDR3 DNA: TGTGCCAGCAGCGACAGGGGTGGTAACACTGAAGCTTTCTTT.

This clonotype turned up a few times. The rearrangement uses TRBV25-1 and TRBJ2-3; 12 bases agree with TRBD1. Germline loops: CDR1 MGHDK, CDR2 SYGVNS. Trimming at V came to 7 bases and at J to 4 bases, leaving 6 bases not matched to a gene. The CDR3 extends over 15 amino acids. CDR3 sequence reads: CASNRGTGGPDTQYF. The CDR3 coding sequence is TGTGCCAGCAACCGAGGGACAGGGGGCCCAGATACGCAGTATTTT. Using reference TRBV25-1 and TRBJ2-3 for the parts outside the CDR3, the full variable domain is EADIYQTPRYLVIGTGKKITLECSQTMGHDKMYWYQQDPGMELHLIHYSYGVNSTEKGDLSSESTVSRIRTEHFPLTLESARPSHTSQYLCASNRGTGGPDTQYFGPGTRLTVL.

The CDR3 DNA is TGTGCCATCAGCCCCGGACTAGCGGAGGGGGAGACCCAGTACTTC. This translates into CAISPGLAEGETQYF. This chain links TRBV10-3 with TRBJ2-5; 10 nucleotides line up with TRBD2. The trim removed 6 bases at V and 5 bases at J, leaving 9 bases unmatched. Per germline, CDR1 ENHRY and CDR2 SYGVKD. The CDR3 runs to 15 residues.

V and J are TRBV19 and TRBJ1-2; TRBD1 matches 9 bases. Germline CDR1 reads LNHDA; CDR2 reads SQIVND (reference sequence). V was clipped by 6 bases and J by 10 bases; unmatched bases: 12. The CDR3 totals 14 residues. The CDR3 here is CASSPRDRDRYYTF. In DNA, the CDR3 is TGTGCCAGTAGCCCACGGGACAGGGATCGTTACTACACCTTC. The variable domain in full, completed from reference TRBV19 and TRBJ1-2, reads DGGITQSPKYLFRKEGQNVTLSCEQNLNHDAMYWYRQDPGQGLRLIYYSQIVNDFQKGDIAEGYSVSREKKESFPLTVTSAQKNPTAFYLCASSPRDRDRYYTFGSGTRLTVV.

The chain couples TRBV20-1 to TRBJ1-6, with TRBD1 identical over 9 bases. There are 13 residues in the CDR3. V dropped 6 bases and J dropped 7; count of bases not matched to a gene: 4. The germline gives CDR1 DFQATT, CDR2 SNEGSKA (reference sequence). Here the CDR3 DNA reads TGCAGTGCCCCCGACAGGGGGAATTCACCCCTCCACTTT. Amino acids: CSAPDRGNSPLHF.

The DNA for the CDR3 is TGCGCCAGCAGCCACAATGGGGACAGGGCCGGAAGCCATAACTATGGCTACACCTTC. This encodes CASSHNGDRAGSHNYGYTF. The chain recombines TRBV4-1 with TRBJ1-2; 9 bases fit TRBD1. With V trimmed by 3 bases and J by 1 base, 15 bases remained unmatched. The V gene's germline CDR1 is MGHRA and CDR2 YSYEKL. The CDR3 sequence is 19 residues long.

The table lists this clonotype with many counts. The chain uses TRBV12-3 or TRBV12-4 and TRBJ2-7; D unresolved. V was cut by 3 bases and J by 5 bases, with 8 bases left in between. CDR3 length equals 12 residues. CDR3 coding DNA: TGTGCCAGCAGTTTCATCCGTAACGAGCAGTACTTC. Protein product: CASSFIRNEQYF.

This clonotype has ten or more counts. The genes are TRBV20-1 and TRBJ1-6, with 8 bases identical to TRBD1. In germline, CDR1 is DFQATT, CDR2 SNEGSKA (reference sequence). V gave up 1 base and J gave up 7 bases; unmatched junction bases: 6. CDR3 size: 15 residues. The CDR3, as DNA: TGCAGTGCTAGAGCCCCGACAGGGGAAAATTCACCCCTCCACTTT. The encoded protein is CSARAPTGENSPLHF.

The gene calls are TRBV27 and TRBJ2-1; TRBD2 aligns across 12 bases. V was clipped by 5 bases and J by 4 bases; unmatched bases: 9. The CDR3 runs 17 residues. The germline V gene has CDR1 MNHEY and CDR2 SMNVEV (reference sequence). This CDR3 is CASSPSSGRAIYNEQFF. CDR3 bases: TGTGCCAGCAGTCCATCTAGCGGGAGGGCGATATACAATGAGCAGTTCTTC.

This chain uses TRBV5-1 with TRBJ2-1; the match to TRBD2 covers 7 bases. CDR1 SGHRS and CDR2 YFSETQ come from the germline V gene. Trimming took 4 bases from V and 9 from J; bases not matched to a gene: 10. The CDR3 sequence is 14 residues long. The CDR3 loop is CASSIQSLAGEQFF. For the CDR3, the DNA is TGCGCCAGCAGCATACAGAGCTTAGCGGGTGAGCAGTTCTTC.

This clonotype has ten or more counts. The chain employs TRBV24-1 and TRBJ1-2, with D uncertain. CDR3 length equals 14 residues. Germline CDR1 is KGHDR and CDR2 is SFDVKD. The V end was cut by 4 bases, the J end by 1 base, with 9 bases between. In DNA form, the CDR3 reads TGTGCCACCAGTGAAGGCACAATTAACTATGGCTACACCTTC. Its protein is CATSEGTINYGYTF.

This clonotype was counted many times. The chain links TRBV20-1 to TRBJ2-5; TRBD1 or TRBD2 may be the D gene (6 bases each). V lost 2 bases and J lost 7, with 17 bases in between. Germline CDR1 reads DFQATT; CDR2 reads SNEGSKA (reference sequence). The CDR3 runs 14 residues. The CDR3: CSARRGTPYATQYF. In DNA, the CDR3 is TGCAGTGCTAGACGGGGGACACCGTATGCGACCCAGTACTTC.

This clonotype occurred many times. The gene calls are TRBV2 and TRBJ1-5; D unclear. The CDR3 is 15 amino acids. The V end lost 5 bases, the J end lost 0 bases, and 11 bases lay between the germline ends. Germline values: CDR1 SNHLY, CDR2 FYNNEI. The DNA for the CDR3 is TGTGCCAGCAGTTCTGCGGGATATAGCAATCAGCCCCAGCATTTT. Its protein product is CASSSAGYSNQPQHF. Variable domain in full (rest from reference TRBV2 and TRBJ1-5): EPEVTQTPSHQVTQMGQEVILRCVPISNHLYFYWYRQILGQKVEFLVSFYNNEISEKSEIFDDQFSVERPDGSNFTLKIRSTKLEDSAMYFCASSSAGYSNQPQHFGDGTRLSIL.

The chain employs TRBV7-2 and TRBJ2-2; weak D call: TRBD2 (6 bases). This CDR3 is built from 15 residues. CDR1 is SGHTA, CDR2 FQGNSA, per germline. V lost 7 bases to trimming and J lost 6 bases, with 18 bases between them. CDR3 coding DNA: TGTGCCAGCACCCTTCGAGCGGGTGCCTCCGGGGAGCTGTTTTTT. Protein product: CASTLRAGASGELFF.

This clonotype was seen repeatedly, ten times or more. The rearrangement uses TRBV9 and TRBJ1-2; D is unresolved. V lost 7 bases and J 4 bases, leaving 14 bases between the germline ends. Germline V CDR1 and CDR2: SGDLS, YYNGEE. This CDR3 is 13 amino acids long. For the CDR3, the DNA is TGTGCCAGCTGGTCGGGCGGCAGCTATGGCTACACCTTC. This translates into CASWSGGSYGYTF.